The next 28 T cell receptor beta chains were all read from a single sample in a study of cytomegalovirus exposure and HLA in healthy donors. The table came from immunoSEQ multiplex PCR; TCRdb's copy has only in-frame clones and leaves some out. The table has around 160,000 clones, approximately 80% seen once. Material: PBMCs. The receptor source for this set is a man younger than 45 in good health and CMV-seropositive.

The genes are TRBV6-1 and TRBJ1-5, with D hard to call. The CDR3 sequence is 13 residues long. The V gene's germline CDR1 is MNHNS and CDR2 SASEGT. V gave up 6 bases and J gave up 11 bases, with 17 bases separating them. The CDR3 DNA reads TGTGCCAGCAGCCCTGGGCCACCTAAAGCCCAGCATTTT. This gives the protein CASSPGPPKAQHF.

This sequence joins TRBV7-2 and TRBJ2-1; 8 bases are shared with TRBD2. J was trimmed by 7 bases and V by 6 bases; bases with no gene match: 8. The CDR3 is 14 amino acids. Per germline, CDR1 SGHTA and CDR2 FQGNSA. In DNA, the CDR3 is TGTGCCAGCAGATTACCGGGAGGGGGGAATGAGCAGTTCTTC. Translation gives CASRLPGGGNEQFF.

V usage is TRBV27 and J usage is TRBJ1-6, with a possible D match to TRBD1 (6 bases). Trimming cost V 0 bases and J 2 bases, with 8 bases left between them. This CDR3 has 16 residues. Germline V lookup: CDR1 MNHEY, CDR2 SMNVEV (reference sequence). For the CDR3, the DNA is TGTGCCAGCAGTTTATCCCCAGGGGCCTATAATTCACCCCTCCACTTT. Translating it yields CASSLSPGAYNSPLHF.

V gene TRBV27 combines with J gene TRBJ2-7, with 8 nucleotides matching TRBD1. The V gene's germline CDR1 is MNHEY and CDR2 SMNVEV (reference sequence). The CDR3 totals 13 residues. V shed 2 bases, J shed 9 bases, and the junction held 6 bases outside the gene matches. The CDR3 sequence: CASSLGGQGRQYF. CDR3 nucleotides: TGTGCCAGCAGTTTAGGAGGACAGGGACGGCAGTACTTC.

This chain uses TRBV27 with TRBJ1-2, with 7 positions matching TRBD1. The V gene end was trimmed by 5 bases and the J gene end by 5 bases; junction bases not matched to a gene: 2. This CDR3 contains 12 residues. Per the germline V gene, CDR1 is MNHEY and CDR2 is SMNVEV (reference sequence). In DNA form, the CDR3 reads TGTGCCAGCAGTCCGACAGGGTATGGCTACACCTTC. Translation gives CASSPTGYGYTF.

J is TRBJ2-1 and V is TRBV7-6; TRBD1 might be the D (6 bases). Germline V gene sequence: CDR1 SGHVS, CDR2 FNYEAQ. The CDR3 runs 15 residues. V was trimmed by 3 bases and J by 7 bases, leaving 16 bases between them. CDR3 in amino acids: CASSFGPQGTNEQFF. The DNA of the CDR3 is TGTGCCAGCAGCTTCGGGCCTCAAGGGACAAATGAGCAGTTCTTC.

V gene TRBV10-3 combines with J gene TRBJ2-1; possibly TRBD2 for D (5 bases). V lost 6 bases to trimming and J lost 7 bases, with 7 bases between them. The CDR3 is 11 residues long. Germline loops: CDR1 ENHRY, CDR2 SYGVKD. CDR3 loop: CAISGINEQFF. CDR3 in DNA: TGTGCCATCAGCGGGATTAATGAGCAGTTCTTC.

The chain is built from TRBV4-1 and TRBJ2-1, with 12 bases lining up with TRBD2. After removal of 3 bases from V and 9 bases from J, the junction contained 9 bases not matched to a gene. Per the germline V gene, CDR1 is MGHRA and CDR2 is YSYEKL. The CDR3 is 16 residues long. CDR3 region: CASSHGLAGPVGEQFF. CDR3 in DNA: TGCGCCAGCAGCCATGGACTAGCGGGGCCGGTCGGTGAGCAGTTCTTC.

The V gene is TRBV4-2, the J gene TRBJ1-3; D is possibly TRBD1 (6 bases). Between the trimmed V and J ends, which lost 3 bases and 9 bases, there was a span of 9 bases. Looked up from germline, CDR1 is LGHNA and CDR2 is YNFKEQ. The length of the CDR3 is 12 residues. CDR3 in amino acids: CASSQGASTIYF. The CDR3 nucleotides are TGTGCCAGCAGCCAGGGGGCTTCCACCATATATTTT.

The CDR3 sequence: CASGDGVQETQYF. CDR3 DNA: TGTGCTAGTGGCGACGGAGTCCAAGAGACCCAGTACTTC. V is TRBV12-5 and J is TRBJ2-5; D gene uncertain. This CDR3 region has 13 residues. Germline V lookup: CDR1 LGHNT, CDR2 FRNRAP. Trimming shortened V by 6 bases and J by 1 base, and 9 bases separated the two germline ends. Full variable domain (missing parts from reference TRBV12-5 and TRBJ2-5): DARVTQTPRHKVTEMGQEVTMRCQPILGHNTVFWYRQTMMQGLELLAYFRNRAPLDDSGMPKDRFSAEMPDATLATLKIQPSEPRDSAVYFCASGDGVQETQYFGPGTRLLVL.

The chain employs TRBV7-9 and TRBJ1-2, with TRBD1 matching 9 bases. V lost 5 bases to trimming and J lost 8 bases; unmatched junction nucleotides: 12. Germline V gene sequence: CDR1 SEHNR, CDR2 FQNEAQ (reference sequence). The CDR3 sequence is 15 residues long. The CDR3 bases are TGTGCCAGCAGCCCCGGGACAGGGAGGGTACTGGGCTACACCTTC. It translates to CASSPGTGRVLGYTF.

The rearrangement links TRBV6-5 to TRBJ2-7; D not resolved. Germline-derived CDR1 and CDR2 are MNHEY and SVGAGI. Trimming stripped 0 bases from V and 1 base from J, with 13 bases between. The CDR3 is 16 amino acids. CDR3 bases: TGTGCCAGCAGTTACTCAGCCCGATCCCCATCCTACGAGCAGTACTTC. It is translated as CASSYSARSPSYEQYF.

V gene TRBV19 combines with J gene TRBJ2-7; D not certain. The germline CDR1 and CDR2 sequences are LNHDA and SQIVND (reference sequence). The V end was cut by 6 bases, the J end by 0 bases, with 18 bases between. CDR3 size: 16 residues. CDR3: CASSPSSGRSSYEQYF. CDR3 in DNA: TGTGCCAGTAGCCCTTCTTCAGGTCGAAGCTCCTACGAGCAGTACTTC. Full variable domain (missing parts from reference TRBV19 and TRBJ2-7): DGGITQSPKYLFRKEGQNVTLSCEQNLNHDAMYWYRQDPGQGLRLIYYSQIVNDFQKGDIAEGYSVSREKKESFPLTVTSAQKNPTAFYLCASSPSSGRSSYEQYFGPGTRLTVT.

The chain recombines TRBV5-4 with TRBJ2-5; 7 bases are a match to TRBD1. The V and J ends lost 4 bases and 2 bases, in that order; junction bases with no gene match: 5. CDR3 length: 14 amino acids. Per germline, CDR1 SGHNT and CDR2 YYREEE (reference sequence). The CDR3: CASSGTGQQETQYF. The CDR3 DNA sequence: TGTGCCAGCAGCGGAACGGGACAGCAAGAGACCCAGTACTTC.

This clone was recorded at least ten times. The chain couples TRBV27 to TRBJ2-7; 8 bases map to TRBD1. The germline CDR1 and CDR2 sequences are MNHEY and SMNVEV (reference sequence). Trimming at V came to 4 bases and at J to 6 bases, leaving 11 bases not matched to a gene. This CDR3 contains 15 residues. The DNA for the CDR3 is TGTGCCAGCAGTTCCCTCGGACAGGGTACGACCGAGCAGTACTTC. Protein sequence: CASSSLGQGTTEQYF.

The chain joins TRBV5-6 to TRBJ1-2; the D gene is possibly TRBD1 (6 bases). The CDR3 totals 15 residues. Germline values: CDR1 SGHDT, CDR2 YYEEEE. The V gene lost 3 bases and the J gene lost 1 base, with 13 bases spanning the gap. CDR3 in DNA: TGTGCCAGCAGCTCAAGGACAGCGATTAACTATGGCTACACCTTC. Translating it yields CASSSRTAINYGYTF.

A single count supports this clone. The chain joins TRBV7-2 to TRBJ2-3; maybe TRBD2 (5 bases). This CDR3 has 14 amino acids. CDR1 and CDR2 (germline): SGHTA, FQGNSA. With 2 bases removed from V and 3 bases from J, the gap between germline ends came to 9 bases. Here the CDR3 reads CASSLRLATDTQYF. The CDR3 nucleotides read TGTGCCAGCAGCTTAAGGCTAGCAACAGATACGCAGTATTTT.

The chain carries TRBV6-6 and TRBJ2-7, with 7 positions matching TRBD2. The junction had 6 bases not matched to a gene; V was cut back by 10 bases and J by 6 bases. Germline V gene lookup returns CDR1 MNHNY and CDR2 SVGAGI (reference sequence). This CDR3 spans 11 amino acids. The CDR3 coding sequence is TGTGCCACGGGGGAGGGTTCCGAGCAGTACTTC. Translating it yields CATGEGSEQYF.

The V call is TRBV15, the J call TRBJ2-5, with 12 bases that match TRBD2. CDR1 LNHNV and CDR2 YYDKDF come from the germline V gene (reference sequence). The CDR3 totals 19 residues. After removal of 0 bases from V and 4 bases from J, the junction contained 12 bases not matched to a gene. The chain's CDR3 is CATSRDRLAGAWGGETQYF. CDR3 in DNA: TGTGCCACCAGCAGAGACAGACTAGCGGGGGCCTGGGGGGGAGAGACCCAGTACTTC.

This chain's CDR3 is CASSQDERGYEQYF. DNA of the CDR3: TGCGCCAGCAGCCAAGATGAACGGGGCTACGAGCAGTACTTC. This chain uses TRBV4-3 with TRBJ2-7, with D perhaps matching TRBD2 (5 bases). Germline assignment: CDR1 LGHNA and CDR2 YSLEER. The V end was cut by 0 bases, the J end by 3 bases, with 9 bases between. This CDR3 is 14 amino acids long.

The chain recombines TRBV6-5 with TRBJ2-2, with D maybe TRBD1 (7 bases). Trimming removed 6 bases at V and 5 bases at J, with 16 bases between. This CDR3 comprises 15 residues. The germline V gene has CDR1 MNHEY and CDR2 SVGAGI. The CDR3 region is CASRWGQSGTGELFF. CDR3 nucleotides: TGTGCCAGCAGGTGGGGACAGAGCGGGACCGGGGAGCTGTTTTTT.

The chain links TRBV18 to TRBJ2-7; 7 bases are shared with TRBD2. V lost 3 bases, J lost 2 bases, and 7 bases stayed unmatched. The germline gives CDR1 KGHSH, CDR2 LQKENI. CDR3 size: 15 residues. DNA for the CDR3: TGTGCCAGCTCACCTTGGGACTATCCGACCTACGAGCAGTACTTC. It encodes CASSPWDYPTYEQYF.

The rearrangement joins TRBV7-8 to TRBJ2-5; a weak D match, TRBD2 (7 bases). Trimming stripped 2 bases from V and 12 bases from J, with 22 bases between. The CDR3 has 15 amino acids. Germline-derived CDR1 and CDR2 are SGHVS and FQNEAQ. Here the CDR3 DNA reads TGTGCCAGCAGCTTATCGCTGGGGGGGACAAACCCTAAGTACTTC. Protein sequence: CASSLSLGGTNPKYF. Full variable domain (remainder filled in from reference TRBV7-8 and TRBJ2-5): GAGVSQSPRYKVAKRGQDVALRCDPISGHVSLFWYQQALGQGPEFLTYFQNEAQLDKSGLPSDRFFAERPEGSVSTLKIQRTQQEDSAVYLCASSLSLGGTNPKYFGPGTRLLVL.

The chain has TRBV7-3 and TRBJ2-2, with 9 bases matching TRBD2. V lost 2 bases, J lost 6 bases, and 13 bases stayed unmatched. The CDR3 extends over 18 amino acids. CDR1 is SGHTA and CDR2 is FQGTGA in the germline V gene. The CDR3 coding sequence is TGTGCCAGCAGCTTACTTCCCAAAAAGGCGGGGGGGCCCGGGGAGCTGTTTTTT. Amino acid sequence: CASSLLPKKAGGPGELFF.

CDR3 nucleotides: TGTGCCAGCAGTTTCCCTGGACAGGGTAAGGGCGAGCAGTACTTC. Its protein is CASSFPGQGKGEQYF. The rearrangement links TRBV28 to TRBJ2-7; 8 positions match TRBD1. Germline-derived CDR1 and CDR2 are MDHEN and SYDVKM. V shed 3 bases, J shed 6 bases, and the junction held 10 bases outside the gene matches. This CDR3 spans 15 amino acids.

In this sample, this clone turned up once. This rearrangement joins TRBV5-1 to TRBJ2-3; weak D call: TRBD2 (6 bases). Deletions cut 1 base from V and 4 bases from J, with 13 bases between. Germline V gene sequence: CDR1 SGHRS, CDR2 YFSETQ. The CDR3 runs 15 residues. CDR3: CASSLMSGEADTQYF. For the CDR3, the DNA is TGCGCCAGCAGCTTGATGAGTGGGGAGGCAGATACGCAGTATTTT.

The gene calls are TRBV2 and TRBJ1-6, with 9 bases that match TRBD1. After removal of 10 bases from V and 7 bases from J, the junction contained 2 bases not matched to a gene. CDR1 is SNHLY, CDR2 FYNNEI, per germline. The CDR3 consists of 12 residues. The CDR3 DNA reads as TGTGCCACCGGGACAGGGAATTCACCCCTCCACTTT. Amino acid sequence: CATGTGNSPLHF.

DNA of the CDR3: TGTGCCAGCAGCTTAGGGGGACAGGGGTCCCACGAGCAGTACTTC. Amino acids: CASSLGGQGSHEQYF. This rearrangement joins TRBV11-2 to TRBJ2-7; 10 bases fit TRBD1. The CDR3 is 15 amino acids. Germline lookup yields CDR1 SGHAT and CDR2 FQNNGV. V was pared by 1 base and J by 5 bases, with 5 bases of the junction left unmatched.